These 21 T cell receptor beta chains came from one sample sequenced in a study of OX40 agonist ivuxolimab in advanced cancers. Data came from immunoSEQ multiplex PCR; TCRdb stores just in-frame clones and leaves some out. This sample has around 25,000 clones, with approximately 85% found just once. The sample was CD4+ or CD8+ T cells sorted from blood, taken in a trial of the OX40 agonist ivuxolimab. Receptors were obtained from an adult with an advanced solid tumor such as melanoma, head and neck, liver or kidney cancer.

The chain uses TRBV19 and TRBJ2-1; 9 positions agree with TRBD2. The CDR3 is made up of 15 amino acids. Germline CDR1 and CDR2: LNHDA and SQIVND (reference sequence). J gave up 0 bases and V 5 bases, and 2 bases lay outside the gene matches. The DNA for the CDR3 is TGTGCCAGTAGTCCTAGCGGGAACTCCTACAATGAGCAGTTCTTC. Its translation is CASSPSGNSYNEQFF.

The CDR3 nucleotides read TGCGCCAGCAGCGCGGGACAGGCAGAGACCCAGTACTTC. Translation: CASSAGQAETQYF. V and J are TRBV5-1 and TRBJ2-5; 8 positions match TRBD1. Germline V gene lookup returns CDR1 SGHRS and CDR2 YFSETQ. Trimming at V came to 4 bases and at J to 4 bases, leaving 3 bases not matched to a gene. The CDR3 runs to 13 residues.

CDR3 nucleotides: TGTGCCAGCAGCCCGACTAGGTCGGAGACCCAGTACTTC. Its protein product is CASSPTRSETQYF. V gene TRBV7-2 combines with J gene TRBJ2-5; possible D gene TRBD2, 6 bases. This CDR3 has 13 amino acids. V lost 5 bases and J 5 bases, leaving 12 bases between the germline ends. Looked up from germline, CDR1 is SGHTA and CDR2 is FQGNSA. The whole variable domain, remainder taken from reference TRBV7-2 and TRBJ2-5, is GAGVSQSPSNKVTEKGKDVELRCDPISGHTALYWYRQSLGQGLEFLIYFQGNSAPDKSGLPSDRFSAERTGGSVSTLTIQRTQQEDSAVYLCASSPTRSETQYFGPGTRLLVL.

This chain links TRBV30 with TRBJ2-1, with D possibly being TRBD1 (5 bases). The germline V and J ends were trimmed by 3 bases and 4 bases, with 10 bases remaining between them. Per germline, CDR1 GTSNPN and CDR2 SVGIG (reference sequence). The CDR3 extends over 13 amino acids. The chain's CDR3 is CAWRTDSYNEQFF. DNA of the CDR3: TGTGCCTGGAGGACCGACAGTTACAATGAGCAGTTCTTC.

The chain carries TRBV9 and TRBJ2-5; D is ambiguous. Germline CDR1 is SGDLS and CDR2 is YYNGEE. V was cut by 1 base and J by 3 bases, with 7 bases left in between. The CDR3 is made up of 13 amino acids. The CDR3 reads CASSVSGKETQYF. The CDR3 nucleotides are TGTGCCAGCAGCGTATCTGGAAAAGAGACCCAGTACTTC.

V gene TRBV5-1 combines with J gene TRBJ2-2, with 10 bases fitting TRBD1. The CDR3 extends over 16 amino acids. Germline V gene lookup returns CDR1 SGHRS and CDR2 YFSETQ. The V and J ends lost 0 bases and 8 bases, in that order; junction bases with no gene match: 7. CDR3 loop: CASSLASTGGSGELFF. DNA for the CDR3: TGCGCCAGCAGCTTGGCCTCGACAGGGGGCTCGGGGGAGCTGTTTTTT.

J is TRBJ2-1 and V is TRBV5-1; 7 nucleotides match TRBD1. The V and J ends lost 4 bases and 4 bases, in that order; junction bases with no gene match: 2. This CDR3 is built from 13 residues. Germline V CDR1 and CDR2: SGHRS, YFSETQ. The CDR3 nucleotides read TGCGCCAGCAGCCAGGGACAGTACAATGAGCAGTTCTTC. Translating it yields CASSQGQYNEQFF.

V and J are TRBV18 and TRBJ2-5; D unresolved. This CDR3 spans 12 amino acids. Trimming removed 5 bases from V and 7 bases from J, with 11 bases in between. Germline V lookup: CDR1 KGHSH, CDR2 LQKENI. The CDR3 here is CASSANLGTQYF. In DNA form, the CDR3 reads TGTGCCAGCTCAGCAAACTTGGGGACCCAGTACTTC.

This clone was seen more than once but under ten times. The V and J genes are TRBV5-4 and TRBJ2-3; weak D call: TRBD1 (6 bases). The CDR3 spans 15 residues. Germline CDR1 is SGHNT and CDR2 is YYREEE (reference sequence). Trimming stripped 0 bases from V and 1 base from J, with 9 bases between. CDR3 amino acids: CASSLDQGRTDTQYF. The CDR3 nucleotides read TGTGCCAGCAGCTTGGACCAGGGGCGCACAGATACGCAGTATTTT.

The V gene is TRBV5-1, the J gene TRBJ2-1; 8 nucleotides agree with TRBD1. V was pared by 4 bases and J by 4 bases, with 7 bases of the junction left unmatched. CDR1 and CDR2 (germline): SGHRS, YFSETQ. This CDR3 spans 15 amino acids. In DNA, the CDR3 is TGCGCCAGCAGCCAACAGGGGGGCGTATACAATGAGCAGTTCTTC. Translated: CASSQQGGVYNEQFF.

J is TRBJ1-6 and V is TRBV5-1; 7 nucleotides agree with TRBD1. After removal of 5 bases from V and 9 bases from J, the junction contained 29 bases not matched to a gene. This CDR3 is 21 amino acids long. Germline V gene lookup returns CDR1 SGHRS and CDR2 YFSETQ. The CDR3 protein is CASSSIGAGTENHQGISPLHF. CDR3 bases: TGCGCCAGCAGTTCGATAGGAGCCGGGACAGAAAATCATCAGGGAATTTCACCCCTCCACTTT.

This sequence joins TRBV19 and TRBJ2-1; a weak D match, TRBD2 (5 bases). The CDR3 extends over 13 amino acids. Germline V gene lookup returns CDR1 LNHDA and CDR2 SQIVND (reference sequence). The V gene lost 6 bases and the J gene lost 8 bases, with 14 bases spanning the gap. As DNA, the CDR3 is TGTGCCAGTAGCCCGGACTCCCGGGATGAGCAGTTCTTC. This sequence encodes CASSPDSRDEQFF. The full variable domain, rest sourced from reference TRBV19 and TRBJ2-1, is DGGITQSPKYLFRKEGQNVTLSCEQNLNHDAMYWYRQDPGQGLRLIYYSQIVNDFQKGDIAEGYSVSREKKESFPLTVTSAQKNPTAFYLCASSPDSRDEQFFGPGTRLTVL.

The V and J genes are TRBV4-3 and TRBJ1-4; perhaps TRBD1 as D (5 bases). Germline V gene data show CDR1 as LGHNA and CDR2 as YSLEER. Trimming left V 4 bases short and J 4 bases short, with 10 bases between. This CDR3 is 14 amino acids long. The CDR3 is CASSRGESNEKLFF. The CDR3 DNA follows: TGCGCCAGCAGCCGAGGGGAGAGTAATGAAAAACTGTTTTTT.

This clone has only one observation. The rearrangement joins TRBV11-2 to TRBJ2-1; TRBD2 agrees at 10 bases. The germline CDR1 and CDR2 sequences are SGHAT and FQNNGV. This CDR3 has 16 residues. Trimming took 5 bases from V and 2 from J; bases not matched to a gene: 6. Written as DNA, the CDR3 is TGTGCCAGCAGCCAATTAGCGGGAGGCACCTACAATGAGCAGTTCTTC. It is translated as CASSQLAGGTYNEQFF.

The chain couples TRBV5-1 to TRBJ2-2; D tentatively fits TRBD1 or TRBD2 (6 bases each). This CDR3 has 15 amino acids. V shed 4 bases and J shed 6 bases, with 16 bases lying between them. The germline CDR1 and CDR2 sequences are SGHRS and YFSETQ. Here the CDR3 reads CASSLQGGEAGELFF. In DNA form, the CDR3 reads TGCGCCAGCAGCCTACAGGGCGGGGAGGCCGGGGAGCTGTTTTTT.

This chain links TRBV6-6 with TRBJ2-1, with D tentatively TRBD1 (6 bases). The germline CDR1 and CDR2 sequences are MNHNY and SVGAGI (reference sequence). This CDR3 has 16 amino acids. The V gene lost 2 bases and the J gene lost 4 bases, with 15 bases spanning the gap. The CDR3 spells CASSYGDTRYYNEQFF. In nucleotides, the CDR3 is TGTGCCAGCAGTTACGGGGACACGCGATATTACAATGAGCAGTTCTTC.

The chain recombines TRBV2 with TRBJ2-2; D is ambiguous. V lost 1 base, J lost 1 base, and 4 bases lay in between. Germline CDR1 SNHLY, CDR2 FYNNEI. The CDR3 sequence is 14 residues long. The CDR3 region is CASSEEGNTGELFF. CDR3 coding DNA: TGTGCCAGCAGTGAAGAGGGGAACACCGGGGAGCTGTTTTTT. Based on the CDR3 plus reference TRBV2 and TRBJ2-2, the full variable domain is EPEVTQTPSHQVTQMGQEVILRCVPISNHLYFYWYRQILGQKVEFLVSFYNNEISEKSEIFDDQFSVERPDGSNFTLKIRSTKLEDSAMYFCASSEEGNTGELFFGEGSRLTVL.

This chain uses TRBV9 with TRBJ2-7; no reliable D call. The CDR3 totals 14 residues. Trimming took 0 bases from V and 2 from J, leaving 9 bases between them. Germline values: CDR1 SGDLS, CDR2 YYNGEE. CDR3 DNA sequence: TGTGCCAGCAGCGTAGACCCAACACCCTACGAGCAGTACTTC. The encoded protein is CASSVDPTPYEQYF.

The chain employs TRBV11-3 and TRBJ2-1; no firm D call. The germline CDR1 and CDR2 sequences are SGHNT and YENEEA. V was trimmed by 1 base and J by 9 bases, leaving 4 bases between them. The CDR3 spans 11 residues. The chain's CDR3 is CASSLAFEQFF. CDR3 bases: TGTGCCAGCAGCTTAGCCTTTGAGCAGTTCTTC.

The V call is TRBV9, the J call TRBJ2-1; 7 bases match TRBD1. CDR1 is SGDLS and CDR2 is YYNGEE in the germline V gene. Trimming took 0 bases from V and 9 from J; bases not matched to a gene: 6. The CDR3 loop spans 14 amino acids. The CDR3 coding sequence is TGTGCCAGCAGCGTAGGCAGGGGGAATGGTGAGCAGTTCTTC. It encodes CASSVGRGNGEQFF.

The V call is TRBV6-6, the J call TRBJ1-2; D unclear. This CDR3 region has 11 residues. V was shortened by 0 bases and J by 7 bases, with 3 bases between the two germline ends. Germline-derived CDR1 and CDR2 are MNHNY and SVGAGI (reference sequence). In DNA, the CDR3 is TGTGCCAGCAGTTACTCGATTGGCTACACCTTC. It is translated as CASSYSIGYTF.